This T cell receptor (beta chain) emerged from a study of T cell responses to AZD1222 COVID-19 vaccine. Across the whole study: The study pooled second doses at about 4 or about 12 weeks.

TCRdb keeps only in-frame clones here, not all; method: immunoSEQ multiplex PCR. The repertoire holds approximately 190,000 clones, around 93% seen once, with 7% to 9.5% in the top ten. Study findings and constraints: Donors were largely white British and mainly female; clonal diversity was possibly underestimated. Targets within unmutated variant regions were reportedly found for nearly half of spike-specific TCRs. Repertoires in all cases were sampled only once the peak T cell response had passed.

The V gene lost 6 bases and the J gene lost 5 bases, with 7 bases spanning the gap. The CDR3 sequence is 12 residues long. A remark on this clone: What it recognizes is unknown. Within the sample, other DNA sequences also encode this same CDR3.

The source material was peripheral blood, sampled on day 0 of AZD1222 vaccination. This sequence joins TRBV12-3 or TRBV12-4 and TRBJ2-2; D is uncertain. This TCR derives from an adult in good health. The CDR3 sequence: CASSLGTGELFF. The CDR3 nucleotides read TGTGCCAGCAGCCTTGGGACCGGGGAGCTGTTTTTT.